This TCR beta chain was profiled in a study of T-cell memory formation after mild COVID-19. Background on the study: Clusters were largely donor specific.

Only a few counts were recorded for this clonotype. Its specificity is unknown. Findings of the study overall: The main location of contracting CD4+ clones was CM and EM, and that of contracting CD8+ clones was EMRA. A second wave expanding day 15 to 37 was CD4+-biased; contracting clones were balanced.

5'RACE primed from the constant segment yielded TCR alpha and TCR beta cDNA libraries bearing sample barcodes and UMIs. TCRdb independently ran MiXCR on the 5' RACE reads; one entry per CDR3 protein. The data hold 58,000 or so distinct CDR3 sequences, with approximately 30% observed a single time. The CDR3 has 16 residues. Germline V gene sequence: CDR1 LGHNA, CDR2 YSLEER. V lost 2 bases, J lost 4 bases, and 16 bases lay in between. This chain uses TRBV4-3 with TRBJ2-3, with D possibly being TRBD2 (5 bases). This TCR came from a man in his late teens or twenties who had mild COVID-19 (a few samples of this study predate the infection). Cell type and time point are not known. Sequenced input: PBMCs or a T cell subset sorted from them (not recorded which). The CDR3 is CASSQQPSPVPDTQYF. CDR3 DNA sequence: TGCGCCAGCAGCCAACAGCCTAGCCCAGTCCCAGATACGCAGTATTTT.